This entry is about one T cell receptor beta chain. Germline-derived CDR1 and CDR2 are WSHSY and SAAADI. Losses at the gene ends were 8 bases for V and 2 bases for J; bases not matched to a gene: 5. CDR3 length: 13 amino acids. Data came from immunoSEQ multiplex PCR; TCRdb stores just in-frame clones and leaves some out. The table lists about 330,000 clones, about 74% of them singletons. The data stem from a study of shared clonotypes between healthy human individuals. The V gene is TRBV10-2, the J gene TRBJ2-5, with 7 bases matching TRBD2. The receptor was derived from a man aged 25 to 40 in good health. The specimen sequenced was memory CD4+ T cells sorted from blood. As for subset: CD45RA-negative fraction. CDR3 DNA: TGCGCCAGCCTAATGGGGGGGCAAGAGACCCAGTACTTC. Its translation: CASLMGGQETQYF.